The present T cell receptor beta chain was sequenced within a study of cytomegalovirus exposure and HLA in healthy donors. Study conclusions and caveats: CMV serostatus alone was available as immune exposure information. Overall, roughly 170 TCR beta chains were annotated as cytomegalovirus-associated.

The germline CDR1 and CDR2 sequences are SNHLY and FYNNEI. With 5 bases removed from V and 4 bases from J, the gap between germline ends came to 8 bases. CDR3 length: 12 amino acids. Details on this clone: Its antigen is currently unknown.

The PCR ran on 60 Vbeta and 13 Jbeta primers. Sequenced by immunoSEQ multiplex PCR; TCRdb stores in-frame clones only, minus some. The data show about 95,000 clones, approximately 81% seen once. This sequence was found in a woman between 35 and 50 years old in good health and CMV-seropositive. The chain combines TRBV2 with TRBJ2-5, with D tentatively TRBD2 (5 bases). The sequencing input was PBMCs. The CDR3 is CASSPSTETQYF. CDR3 DNA sequence: TGTGCCAGCAGTCCTAGCACAGAGACCCAGTACTTC.